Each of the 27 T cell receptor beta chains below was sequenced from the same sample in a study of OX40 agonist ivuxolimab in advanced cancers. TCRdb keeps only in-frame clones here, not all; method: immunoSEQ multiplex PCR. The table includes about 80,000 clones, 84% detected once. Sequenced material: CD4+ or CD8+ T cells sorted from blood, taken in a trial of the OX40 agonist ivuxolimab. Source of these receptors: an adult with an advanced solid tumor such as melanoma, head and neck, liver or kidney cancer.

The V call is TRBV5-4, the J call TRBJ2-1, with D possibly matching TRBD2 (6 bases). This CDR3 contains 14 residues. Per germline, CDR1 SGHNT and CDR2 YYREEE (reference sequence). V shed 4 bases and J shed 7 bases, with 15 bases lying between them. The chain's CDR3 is CASSPGGPRNEQFF. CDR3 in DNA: TGTGCCAGCAGCCCCGGAGGGCCTCGGAATGAGCAGTTCTTC.

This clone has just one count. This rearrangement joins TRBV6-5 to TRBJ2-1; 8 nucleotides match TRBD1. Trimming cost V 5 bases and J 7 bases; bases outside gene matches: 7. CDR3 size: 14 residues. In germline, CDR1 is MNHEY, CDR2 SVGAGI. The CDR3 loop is CASSPRQGRNEQFF. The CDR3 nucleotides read TGTGCCAGCAGTCCCCGACAGGGGCGGAATGAGCAGTTCTTC.

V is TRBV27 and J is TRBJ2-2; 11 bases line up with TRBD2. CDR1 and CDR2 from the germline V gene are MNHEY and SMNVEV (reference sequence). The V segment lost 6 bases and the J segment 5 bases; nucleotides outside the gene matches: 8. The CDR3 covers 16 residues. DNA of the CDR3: TGTGCCAGCAGACCCGCCGGGACTAGCGGTACCGGGGAGCTGTTTTTT. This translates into CASRPAGTSGTGELFF.

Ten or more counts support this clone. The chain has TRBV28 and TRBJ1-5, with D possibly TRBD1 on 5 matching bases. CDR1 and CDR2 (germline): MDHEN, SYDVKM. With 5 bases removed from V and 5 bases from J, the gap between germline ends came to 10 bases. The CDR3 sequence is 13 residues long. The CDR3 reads CASSTPTDQPQHF. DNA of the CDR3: TGTGCCAGCAGTACTCCGACAGATCAGCCCCAGCATTTT.

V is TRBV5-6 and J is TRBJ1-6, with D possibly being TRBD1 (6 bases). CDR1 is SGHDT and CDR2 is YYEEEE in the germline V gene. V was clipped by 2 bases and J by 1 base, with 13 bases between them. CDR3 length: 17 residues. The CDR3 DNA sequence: TGTGCCAGCAGCTTAATGCAGGGGAGGTCCTATAATTCACCCCTCCACTTT. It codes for CASSLMQGRSYNSPLHF.

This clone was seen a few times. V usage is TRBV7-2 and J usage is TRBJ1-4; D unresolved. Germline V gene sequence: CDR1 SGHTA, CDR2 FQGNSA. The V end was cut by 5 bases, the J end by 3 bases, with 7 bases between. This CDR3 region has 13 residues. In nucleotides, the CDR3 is TGTGCCAGCAGCCGCGGATCTAATGAAAAACTGTTTTTT. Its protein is CASSRGSNEKLFF.

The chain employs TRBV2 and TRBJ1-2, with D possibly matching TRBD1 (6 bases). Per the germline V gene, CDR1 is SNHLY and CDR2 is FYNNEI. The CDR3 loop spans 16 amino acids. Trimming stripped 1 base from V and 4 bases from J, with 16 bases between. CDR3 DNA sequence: TGTGCCAGCAGTGAAGGCGTCCAGGGGCGACTCTATGGCTACACCTTC. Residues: CASSEGVQGRLYGYTF.

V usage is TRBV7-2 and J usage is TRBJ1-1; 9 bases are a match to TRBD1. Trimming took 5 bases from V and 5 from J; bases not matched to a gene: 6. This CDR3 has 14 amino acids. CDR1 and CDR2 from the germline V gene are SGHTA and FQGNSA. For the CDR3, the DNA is TGTGCCAGCAGCCCTCGGGACAGGGTGACTGAAGCTTTCTTT. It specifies CASSPRDRVTEAFF.

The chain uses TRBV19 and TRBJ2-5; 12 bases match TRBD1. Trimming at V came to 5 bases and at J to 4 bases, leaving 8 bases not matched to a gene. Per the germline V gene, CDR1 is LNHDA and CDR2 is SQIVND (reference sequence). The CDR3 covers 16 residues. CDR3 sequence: CASSGSGTGGPETQYF. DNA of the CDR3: TGTGCCAGTAGTGGATCCGGGACAGGGGGCCCAGAGACCCAGTACTTC.

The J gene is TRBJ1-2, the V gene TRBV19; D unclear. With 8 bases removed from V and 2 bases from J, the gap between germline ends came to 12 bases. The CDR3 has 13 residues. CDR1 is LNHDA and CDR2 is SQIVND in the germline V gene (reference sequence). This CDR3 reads CASHGSTNYGYTF. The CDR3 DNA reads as TGTGCCAGTCACGGCAGTACCAACTATGGCTACACCTTC.

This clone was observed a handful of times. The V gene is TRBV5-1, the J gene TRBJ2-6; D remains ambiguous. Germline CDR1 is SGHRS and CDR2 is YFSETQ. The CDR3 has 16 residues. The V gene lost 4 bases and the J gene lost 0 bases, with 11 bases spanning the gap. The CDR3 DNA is TGCGCCAGCAGCCCGTCGTGGGCCTCTGGGGCCAACGTCCTGACTTTC. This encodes CASSPSWASGANVLTF.

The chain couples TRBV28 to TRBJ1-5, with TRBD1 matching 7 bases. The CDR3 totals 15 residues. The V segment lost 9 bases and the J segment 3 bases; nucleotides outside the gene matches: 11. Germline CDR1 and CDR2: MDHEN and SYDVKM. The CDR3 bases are TGTGCCAGTGCGAAGGGAGACAGGGACAATCAGCCCCAGCATTTT. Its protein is CASAKGDRDNQPQHF.

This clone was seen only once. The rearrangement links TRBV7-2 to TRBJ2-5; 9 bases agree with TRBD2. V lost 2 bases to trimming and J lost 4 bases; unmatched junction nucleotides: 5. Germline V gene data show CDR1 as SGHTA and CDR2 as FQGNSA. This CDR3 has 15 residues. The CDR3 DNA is TGTGCCAGCAGCTTACGTGCGGGGGGGAGAGAGACCCAGTACTTC. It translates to CASSLRAGGRETQYF.

CDR3 loop: CATSRRTRQLTGELFF. For the CDR3, the DNA is TGTGCCACCAGCAGACGCACCCGACAGCTCACCGGGGAGCTGTTTTTT. This chain links TRBV15 with TRBJ2-2; possibly TRBD1 for D (5 bases). Per germline, CDR1 LNHNV and CDR2 YYDKDF (reference sequence). Between the trimmed V and J ends, which lost 2 bases and 4 bases, there was a span of 14 bases. The CDR3 consists of 16 residues. The full variable domain, completed using reference TRBV15 and TRBJ2-2, is DAMVIQNPRYQVTQFGKPVTLSCSQTLNHNVMYWYQQKSSQAPKLLFHYYDKDFNNEADTPDNFQSRRPNTSFCFLDIRSPGLGDTAMYLCATSRRTRQLTGELFFGEGSRLTVL.

This CDR3 is CASSQDLLLPNYGYTF. CDR3 DNA sequence: TGCGCCAGCAGCCAAGACTTGCTTCTTCCGAACTATGGCTACACCTTC. The chain is built from TRBV4-3 and TRBJ1-2; D gene unclear. Germline CDR1 is LGHNA and CDR2 is YSLEER. The germline V and J ends were trimmed by 0 bases and 2 bases, with 13 bases remaining between them. The CDR3 covers 16 residues.

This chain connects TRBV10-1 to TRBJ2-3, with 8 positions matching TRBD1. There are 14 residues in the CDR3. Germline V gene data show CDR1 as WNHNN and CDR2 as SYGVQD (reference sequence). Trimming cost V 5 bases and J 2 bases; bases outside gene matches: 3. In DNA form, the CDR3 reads TGCGCCAGCAGTAGGGACAGGCCCACAGATACGCAGTATTTT. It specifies CASSRDRPTDTQYF.

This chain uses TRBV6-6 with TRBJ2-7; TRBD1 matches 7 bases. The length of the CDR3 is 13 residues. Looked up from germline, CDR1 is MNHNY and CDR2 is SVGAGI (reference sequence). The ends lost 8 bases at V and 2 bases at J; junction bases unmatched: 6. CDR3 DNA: TGTGCCAGCGGCCGGGACAGCCCCTACGAGCAGTACTTC. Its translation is CASGRDSPYEQYF.

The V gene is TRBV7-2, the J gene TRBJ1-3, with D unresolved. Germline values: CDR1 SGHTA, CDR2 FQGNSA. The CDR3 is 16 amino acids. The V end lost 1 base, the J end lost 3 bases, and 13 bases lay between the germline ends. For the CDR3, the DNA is TGTGCCAGCAGCTTAGTCGCGGGAGTGGGTGGAAACACCATATATTTT. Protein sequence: CASSLVAGVGGNTIYF.

The CDR3 DNA is TGTGCCAGCAGCTTAGCCCTTACCCTTTCGGTTGAGCAGTTCTTC. The encoded protein is CASSLALTLSVEQFF. The chain uses TRBV7-9 and TRBJ2-1; D not resolved. Germline V gene data show CDR1 as SEHNR and CDR2 as FQNEAQ (reference sequence). The V and J ends lost 0 bases and 9 bases respectively, with 15 bases between them. The CDR3 runs to 15 residues.

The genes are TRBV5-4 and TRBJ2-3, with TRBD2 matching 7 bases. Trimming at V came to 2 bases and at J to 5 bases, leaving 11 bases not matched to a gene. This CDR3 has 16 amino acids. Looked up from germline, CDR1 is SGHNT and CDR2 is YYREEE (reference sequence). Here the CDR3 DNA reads TGTGCCAGCAGCTTTCCTAGCGGCCCTAGGGGAGATACGCAGTATTTT. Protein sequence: CASSFPSGPRGDTQYF.

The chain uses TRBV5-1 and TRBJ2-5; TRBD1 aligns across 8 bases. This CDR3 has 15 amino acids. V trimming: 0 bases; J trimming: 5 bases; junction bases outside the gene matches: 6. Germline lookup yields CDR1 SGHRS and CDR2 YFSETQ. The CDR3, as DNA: TGCGCCAGCAGCTTGGCCGGTACAGGGGGGGAGACCCAGTACTTC. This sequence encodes CASSLAGTGGETQYF.

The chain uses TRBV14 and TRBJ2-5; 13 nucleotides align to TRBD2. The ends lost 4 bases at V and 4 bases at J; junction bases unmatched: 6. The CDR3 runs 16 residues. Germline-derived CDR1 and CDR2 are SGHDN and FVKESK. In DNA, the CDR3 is TGTGCCAGCAGCCTTAGGACTAGCGGGAGAGGAGAGACCCAGTACTTC. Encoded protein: CASSLRTSGRGETQYF.

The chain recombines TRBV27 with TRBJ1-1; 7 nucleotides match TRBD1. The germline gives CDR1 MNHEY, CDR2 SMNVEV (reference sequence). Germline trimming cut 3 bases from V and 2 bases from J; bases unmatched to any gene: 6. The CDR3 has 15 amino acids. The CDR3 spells CASSFGRDSNTEAFF. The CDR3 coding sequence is TGTGCCAGCAGTTTCGGTCGGGACAGCAACACTGAAGCTTTCTTT.

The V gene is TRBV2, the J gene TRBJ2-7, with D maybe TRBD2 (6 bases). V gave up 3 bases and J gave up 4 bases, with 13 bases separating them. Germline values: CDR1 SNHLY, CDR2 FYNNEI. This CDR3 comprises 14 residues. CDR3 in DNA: TGTGCCAGCAGTGACGTACTAGCTTCTTACGAGCAGTACTTC. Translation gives CASSDVLASYEQYF.

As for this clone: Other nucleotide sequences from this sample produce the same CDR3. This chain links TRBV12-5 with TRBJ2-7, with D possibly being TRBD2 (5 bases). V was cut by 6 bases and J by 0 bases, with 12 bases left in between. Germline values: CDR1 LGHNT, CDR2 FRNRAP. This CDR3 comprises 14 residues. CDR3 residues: CASGLSGNSYEQYF. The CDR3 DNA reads TGTGCTAGTGGATTATCCGGGAACTCCTACGAGCAGTACTTC. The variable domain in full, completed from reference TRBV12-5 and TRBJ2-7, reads DARVTQTPRHKVTEMGQEVTMRCQPILGHNTVFWYRQTMMQGLELLAYFRNRAPLDDSGMPKDRFSAEMPDATLATLKIQPSEPRDSAVYFCASGLSGNSYEQYFGPGTRLTVT.

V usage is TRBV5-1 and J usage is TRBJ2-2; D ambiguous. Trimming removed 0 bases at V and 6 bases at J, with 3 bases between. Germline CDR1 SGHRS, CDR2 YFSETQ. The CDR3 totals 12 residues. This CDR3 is CASSLVPGELFF. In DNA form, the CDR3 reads TGCGCCAGCAGCTTGGTGCCCGGGGAGCTGTTTTTT.

CDR3 loop: CASSVLGGNQPQHF. CDR3 nucleotide sequence: TGTGCCAGCAGCGTTCTGGGTGGCAATCAGCCCCAGCATTTT. This chain links TRBV9 with TRBJ1-5; D not certain. The CDR3 has 14 residues. The V end lost 2 bases, the J end lost 2 bases, and 8 bases lay between the germline ends. Germline lookup yields CDR1 SGDLS and CDR2 YYNGEE.